This T cell receptor (beta chain) was sequenced during a study of blood T cells in healthy people across ages. The sample holds a few counts of this clonotype. Its antigen is not identified. The CDR3 contains 15 residues. Trimming took 1 base from V and 5 from J, leaving 13 bases between them. Germline V gene lookup returns CDR1 SGHTA and CDR2 FQGNSA. Study findings and constraints: Diversity figures based on one million T cells were deemed too low. Naive T cell percentage showed a strong correlation with the diversity of TCR beta. When set beside aged donors, long-lived donors presented more naive CD4+ cells and higher diversity.

Sample-barcoded 5' priming and a J-beta primer mix drove a second PCR of roughly 6 to 12 cycles. TCRdb reprocessed the 5' RACE reads via MiXCR and lists one record per CDR3 protein. Of about 1 million distinct CDR3 sequences listed, less than 50% were seen once; the top ten hold 18%. The receptor's source is a woman in her fifties or sixties in good health. Input material: blood. The J gene is TRBJ2-3, the V gene TRBV7-2; D is possibly TRBD2 (6 bases). CDR3 DNA sequence: TGTGCCAGCAGCTTAGGCCGGGGAGGTGAAGATACGCAGTATTTT. Amino acids: CASSLGRGGEDTQYF. The variable domain in full, with the rest retrieved from reference TRBV7-2 and TRBJ2-3, is GAGVSQSPSNKVTEKGKDVELRCDPISGHTALYWYRQSLGQGLEFLIYFQGNSAPDKSGLPSDRFSAERTGGSVSTLTIQRTQQEDSAVYLCASSLGRGGEDTQYFGPGTRLTVL.